These 14 T cell receptor beta chains were sequenced from one sample in a study of blood T cell repertoires in COVID-19. Here immunoSEQ multiplex PCR was the method, and the copy in TCRdb shows in-frame clones only, minus some. The table includes approximately 260,000 clones, 84% detected once. What was sequenced was peripheral blood. The receptors originated from a human donor in a cohort sampled during active COVID-19.

This rearrangement joins TRBV6-2 or TRBV6-3 to TRBJ1-2; a possible D gene is TRBD1 (6 bases). Trimming pared 0 bases from V and 7 bases from J, leaving 15 bases between. The CDR3 sequence is 15 residues long. The V gene's germline CDR1 is MNHEY and CDR2 SVGEGT. The CDR3 protein is CASSYSTDSWSGYTF. CDR3 bases: TGTGCCAGCAGTTACTCGACGGACAGCTGGTCTGGCTACACCTTC.

Here the CDR3 DNA reads TGTGCCAGCAGCTTATCGACAGGGGCTTATGGCTACACCTTC. Translating gives CASSLSTGAYGYTF. The gene calls are TRBV7-2 and TRBJ1-2; TRBD1 matches at 8 bases. CDR3 length equals 14 residues. The V segment lost 2 bases and the J segment 5 bases; nucleotides outside the gene matches: 4. Germline CDR1 SGHTA, CDR2 FQGNSA.

The J gene is TRBJ1-5, the V gene TRBV27; 9 bases line up with TRBD1. Germline CDR1 and CDR2: MNHEY and SMNVEV (reference sequence). CDR3 length: 14 residues. V gave up 2 bases and J gave up 5 bases; unmatched junction bases: 1. The CDR3 here is CASSLRTGDQPQHF. The CDR3 DNA follows: TGTGCCAGCAGTTTAAGGACAGGGGATCAGCCCCAGCATTTT.

The chain employs TRBV7-8 and TRBJ1-2, with 7 bases that match TRBD1. Germline lookup yields CDR1 SGHVS and CDR2 FQNEAQ. The CDR3 has 12 amino acids. V lost 5 bases and J lost 8; bases outside the gene matches: 5. In DNA form, the CDR3 reads TGTGCCAGCAGCCCACCAGGGGGGGGCTACACCTTC. Amino acids: CASSPPGGGYTF.

This clone has a handful of counts. The CDR3 spells CASSLGLAGISSYEQYF. CDR3 DNA: TGCGCCAGCAGCTTGGGACTAGCGGGGATCAGCTCCTACGAGCAGTACTTC. The gene calls are TRBV5-1 and TRBJ2-7; 11 nucleotides agree with TRBD2. Trimming cost V 0 bases and J 0 bases; bases outside gene matches: 5. This CDR3 comprises 17 residues. Germline CDR1 and CDR2: SGHRS and YFSETQ.

The rearrangement joins TRBV4-3 to TRBJ2-7; D might be TRBD1 (6 bases). Trimming pared 0 bases from V and 3 bases from J, leaving 12 bases between. Germline-derived CDR1 and CDR2 are LGHNA and YSLEER. The CDR3 loop spans 15 amino acids. CDR3 bases: TGCGCCAGCAGCCAAGACAGGGGAGAATTCTACGAGCAGTACTTC. Its translation: CASSQDRGEFYEQYF.

For the CDR3, the DNA is TGTGCCAGCAGCTTAGCGCGGTGGTCCCCTAACACTGAAGCTTTCTTT. Protein sequence: CASSLARWSPNTEAFF. The V and J genes are TRBV7-8 and TRBJ1-1; D call uncertain. From germline, CDR1 is SGHVS and CDR2 FQNEAQ. This CDR3 has 16 residues. Trimming shortened V by 0 bases and J by 2 bases, and 13 bases separated the two germline ends.

The chain combines TRBV3-1 (or the pseudogene TRBV3-2) with TRBJ1-2; D unresolved. The CDR3 is made up of 14 amino acids. Looked up from germline, CDR1 is LGHDT and CDR2 is YNNKEL (reference sequence). V lost 2 bases and J lost 6, with 13 bases in between. This CDR3 is CASSQLEGRDGYTF. CDR3 DNA: TGTGCCAGCAGCCAACTAGAGGGTCGCGATGGCTACACCTTC.

V usage is TRBV6-4 and J usage is TRBJ1-2; D gene uncertain. This CDR3 is built from 12 residues. CDR1 MRHNA and CDR2 SNTAGT come from the germline V gene. V was shortened by 3 bases and J by 8 bases, with 10 bases between the two germline ends. CDR3 loop: CASSDRSLGYTF. CDR3 bases: TGTGCCAGCAGTGATCGCAGTTTAGGCTACACCTTC.

The gene calls are TRBV7-8 and TRBJ2-3; TRBD1 matches at 7 bases. The V segment lost 0 bases and the J segment 1 base; nucleotides outside the gene matches: 4. CDR1 and CDR2 (germline): SGHVS, FQNEAQ. This CDR3 region has 16 residues. The CDR3 region has the DNA TGTGCCAGCAGCTTAGCGGACAGGCGCCGCACAGATACGCAGTATTTT. Translated: CASSLADRRRTDTQYF.

The V call is TRBV27, the J call TRBJ1-1; TRBD1 agrees at 9 bases. Trimming took 5 bases from V and 6 from J; bases not matched to a gene: 10. The CDR3 covers 15 residues. Germline V gene lookup returns CDR1 MNHEY and CDR2 SMNVEV (reference sequence). The CDR3 coding sequence is TGTGCCAGCAGTCCCCGGGACAGGGTGGGTTCTGAAGCTTTCTTT. Encoded protein: CASSPRDRVGSEAFF.

The chain employs TRBV7-8 and TRBJ1-1; a possible D gene is TRBD1 (6 bases). From germline, CDR1 is SGHVS and CDR2 FQNEAQ. This CDR3 is built from 16 residues. Trimming left V 5 bases short and J 4 bases short, with 20 bases between. CDR3 region: CASSAINREFGTEAFF. The CDR3 nucleotides are TGTGCCAGCAGCGCTATAAACAGGGAATTTGGCACTGAAGCTTTCTTT.

The gene calls are TRBV29-1 and TRBJ1-1, with D perhaps matching TRBD1 (6 bases). Germline V CDR1 and CDR2: SQVTM, ANQGSEA. This CDR3 contains 12 residues. V lost 7 bases to trimming and J lost 0 bases, with 9 bases between them. For the CDR3, the DNA is TGCAGCGCTGGACAGTTGAACACTGAAGCTTTCTTT. Its protein product is CSAGQLNTEAFF. The full variable domain, in which reference TRBV29-1 and TRBJ1-1 provide the parts outside the CDR3, is SAVISQKPSRDICQRGTSLTIQCQVDSQVTMMFWYRQQPGQSLTLIATANQGSEATYESGFVIDKFPISRPNLTFSTLTVSNMSPEDSSIYLCSAGQLNTEAFFGQGTRLTVV.

The chain has TRBV2 and TRBJ2-7, with D possibly TRBD1 on 6 matching bases. V lost 0 bases and J 10 bases, leaving 13 bases between the germline ends. The CDR3 extends over 13 amino acids. CDR1 is SNHLY, CDR2 FYNNEI, per germline. CDR3 loop: CASSEARTVVQYF. The CDR3 nucleotides read TGTGCCAGCAGTGAAGCGAGGACAGTTGTACAGTACTTC.